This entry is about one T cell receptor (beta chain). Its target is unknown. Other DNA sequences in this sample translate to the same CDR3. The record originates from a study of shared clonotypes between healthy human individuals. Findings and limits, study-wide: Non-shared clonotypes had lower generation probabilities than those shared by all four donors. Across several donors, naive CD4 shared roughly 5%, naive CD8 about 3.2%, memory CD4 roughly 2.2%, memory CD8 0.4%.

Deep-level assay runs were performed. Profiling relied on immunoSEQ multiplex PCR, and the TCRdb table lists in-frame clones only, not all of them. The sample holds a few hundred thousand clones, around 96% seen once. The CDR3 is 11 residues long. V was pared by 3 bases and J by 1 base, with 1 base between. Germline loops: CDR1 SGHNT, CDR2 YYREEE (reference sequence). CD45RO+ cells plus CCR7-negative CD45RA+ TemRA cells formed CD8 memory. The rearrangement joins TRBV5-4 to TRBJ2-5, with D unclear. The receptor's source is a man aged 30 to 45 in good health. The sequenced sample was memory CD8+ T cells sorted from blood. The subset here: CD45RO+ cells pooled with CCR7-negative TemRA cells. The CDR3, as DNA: TGTGCCAGCAGCTCCCAAGAGACCCAGTACTTC. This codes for CASSSQETQYF.